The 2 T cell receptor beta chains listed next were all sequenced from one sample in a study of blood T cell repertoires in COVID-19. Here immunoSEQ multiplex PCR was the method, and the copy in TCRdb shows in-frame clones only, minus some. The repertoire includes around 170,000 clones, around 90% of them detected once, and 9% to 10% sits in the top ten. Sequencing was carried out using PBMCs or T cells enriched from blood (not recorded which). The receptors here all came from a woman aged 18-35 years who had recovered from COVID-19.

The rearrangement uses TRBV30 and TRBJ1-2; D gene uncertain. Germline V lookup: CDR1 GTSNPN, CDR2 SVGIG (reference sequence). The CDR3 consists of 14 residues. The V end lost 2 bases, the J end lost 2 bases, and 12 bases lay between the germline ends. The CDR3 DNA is TGTGCCTGGAGTTCGCAGAGGGAGAACTATGGCTACACCTTC. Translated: CAWSSQRENYGYTF.

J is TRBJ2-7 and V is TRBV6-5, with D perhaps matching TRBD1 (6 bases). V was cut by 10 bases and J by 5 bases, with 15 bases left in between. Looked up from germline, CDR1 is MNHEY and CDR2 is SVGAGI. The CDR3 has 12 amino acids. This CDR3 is CAISNRVDEQYF. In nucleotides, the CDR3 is TGTGCCATCTCAAACAGGGTCGACGAGCAGTACTTC.